A single sample gave rise to the 27 T cell receptor beta chains below, sequenced in a study of T cell repertoires in cytomegalovirus infection. TCRdb re-called the reads through MiXCR, storing one row per CDR3 protein. Of 250,000 to 300,000 distinct CDR3 sequences in the sample, about 23% were seen once. Sequencing was done on a sample of PBMCs. The source of these receptors is a human donor in good health (CMV status not recorded). Some clones in this sample may be carry-over from other donors' samples.

The chain joins TRBV7-2 to TRBJ1-4; possible D gene TRBD1, 5 bases. Trimming shortened V by 5 bases and J by 0 bases, and 13 bases separated the two germline ends. The germline gives CDR1 SGHTA, CDR2 FQGNSA. This CDR3 has 16 amino acids. This chain's CDR3 is CASSTRTSATNEKLFF. The CDR3 DNA is TGTGCCAGCAGCACCCGGACATCTGCAACTAATGAAAAACTGTTTTTT.

This clonotype turned up a few times. The rearrangement uses TRBV2 and TRBJ2-7; D is undetermined. V gave up 7 bases and J gave up 1 base, with 11 bases separating them. CDR3 length equals 13 residues. Germline V gene sequence: CDR1 SNHLY, CDR2 FYNNEI. The CDR3, as DNA: TGTGCCAGCACCAAAGACGCATCCTACGAGCAGTACTTC. It codes for CASTKDASYEQYF.

This clonotype was detected many times. The genes are TRBV12-3 or TRBV12-4 and TRBJ1-1; 7 bases fit TRBD1. After removal of 5 bases from V and 1 base from J, the junction contained 7 bases not matched to a gene. CDR3 length equals 15 residues. The CDR3 DNA is TGTGCCAGCAGTGCTCGGGGACAGCCGAACACTGAAGCTTTCTTT. It translates to CASSARGQPNTEAFF.

V gene TRBV5-1 combines with J gene TRBJ2-3; 7 bases agree with TRBD1. The germline V gene has CDR1 SGHRS and CDR2 YFSETQ. The CDR3 spans 14 residues. V was pared by 4 bases and J by 0 bases, with 2 bases of the junction left unmatched. CDR3 protein: CASSPGQSTDTQYF. CDR3 sequence (DNA): TGCGCCAGCAGCCCGGGACAGAGCACAGATACGCAGTATTTT.

The chain couples TRBV2 to TRBJ2-5, with 8 bases that match TRBD1. This CDR3 spans 13 amino acids. J was trimmed by 4 bases and V by 11 bases; bases with no gene match: 9. The V gene's germline CDR1 is SNHLY and CDR2 FYNNEI. CDR3 amino acids: CAGQGRDRETQYF. The CDR3 DNA sequence: TGTGCCGGACAGGGAAGGGACCGAGAGACCCAGTACTTC.

The chain combines TRBV7-8 with TRBJ1-1; no firm D call. The V and J ends lost 7 bases and 5 bases respectively, with 14 bases between them. CDR1 is SGHVS, CDR2 FQNEAQ, per germline. The CDR3 runs 13 residues. CDR3 loop: CASNALVTTEAFF. The DNA of the CDR3 is TGTGCCAGCAACGCTCTAGTGACGACTGAAGCTTTCTTT.

This clonotype was detected a few times. The chain combines TRBV20-1 with TRBJ1-1; D not resolved. Germline V gene data show CDR1 as DFQATT and CDR2 as SNEGSKA (reference sequence). The CDR3 sequence is 14 residues long. CDR3 nucleotide sequence: TGCAGCCCCTTGGTCGAAGGTCGGAACACTGAAGCTTTCTTT. It is translated as CSPLVEGRNTEAFF.

This clonotype has a count of ten or more. The rearrangement uses TRBV6-1 and TRBJ2-1; the D gene is possibly TRBD2 (5 bases). Germline-derived CDR1 and CDR2 are MNHNS and SASEGT. The CDR3 length is 14 residues. V was pared by 8 bases and J by 4 bases, with 15 bases between. The CDR3 here is CASSGLGPYNEQFF. As DNA, the CDR3 is TGTGCCAGCTCTGGACTGGGTCCATACAATGAGCAGTTCTTC.

The CDR3 protein is CASSRQRNYGYTF. As DNA, the CDR3 is TGTGCCAGCAGTCGACAGAGGAACTATGGCTACACCTTC. V is TRBV6-8 and J is TRBJ1-2; TRBD1 might be the D (5 bases). V lost 5 bases, J lost 2 bases, and 9 bases lay in between. Germline assignment: CDR1 MNHGY and CDR2 SAAAGT. The CDR3 has 13 residues.

The CDR3 nucleotides read TGTGCCAGCAGCCAAGACGGGATAGGGCAGTTCTTC. Its protein product is CASSQDGIGQFF. The genes are TRBV14 and TRBJ2-1; TRBD2 is a possible D gene (5 bases). The CDR3 length is 12 residues. The V gene lost 0 bases and the J gene lost 12 bases, with 9 bases spanning the gap. CDR1 and CDR2 from the germline V gene are SGHDN and FVKESK.

The chain combines TRBV20-1 with TRBJ2-1, with 9 bases matching TRBD2. CDR1 is DFQATT, CDR2 SNEGSKA, per germline (reference sequence). V lost 6 bases, J lost 0 bases, and 6 bases stayed unmatched. The CDR3 runs to 15 residues. The CDR3 protein is CSATERGDSYNEQFF. DNA for the CDR3: TGCAGTGCCACCGAGCGGGGGGACTCCTACAATGAGCAGTTCTTC.

CDR3 sequence: CASSIGRQETQYF. CDR3 DNA: TGTGCCAGCAGCATTGGACGACAAGAGACCCAGTACTTC. The chain carries TRBV11-2 and TRBJ2-5; D is unresolved. This CDR3 has 13 amino acids. CDR1 is SGHAT, CDR2 FQNNGV, per germline. With 5 bases removed from V and 2 bases from J, the gap between germline ends came to 9 bases.

This clonotype was seen a few times. The genes are TRBV28 and TRBJ2-7; possible D gene TRBD1, 5 bases. Trimming shortened V by 3 bases and J by 1 base, and 16 bases separated the two germline ends. Germline V lookup: CDR1 MDHEN, CDR2 SYDVKM. The CDR3 extends over 16 amino acids. CDR3 nucleotide sequence: TGTGCCAGCAGTTTCGAGGCAGGGCCCCGATCCTACGAGCAGTACTTC. Amino acids: CASSFEAGPRSYEQYF.

The sample holds a few counts of this clonotype. This sequence joins TRBV29-1 and TRBJ1-4; D is ambiguous. The V end was cut by 7 bases, the J end by 1 base, with 10 bases between. The CDR3 totals 13 residues. Germline CDR1 and CDR2: SQVTM and ANQGSEA. The CDR3 DNA sequence: TGCAGCGCCCACGCAGTAACTAATGAAAAACTGTTTTTT. This codes for CSAHAVTNEKLFF.

V usage is TRBV29-1 and J usage is TRBJ1-1; TRBD1 is a possible D gene (6 bases). Germline V gene lookup returns CDR1 SQVTM and CDR2 ANQGSEA. V lost 5 bases and J 7 bases, leaving 17 bases between the germline ends. CDR3 length equals 13 residues. CDR3 in amino acids: CSVRSGGQGEAFF. The CDR3 DNA reads TGCAGCGTTCGGAGTGGGGGGCAGGGTGAAGCTTTCTTT.

This clonotype was detected only a few times. The V call is TRBV12-3 or TRBV12-4, the J call TRBJ2-2, with TRBD2 as a possible D gene (6 bases). V was pared by 6 bases and J by 3 bases, with 14 bases between. This CDR3 region has 15 residues. The CDR3, as DNA: TGTGCCAGCAGCCCACCCGGCGGGGACACCGGGGAGCTGTTTTTT. Translating gives CASSPPGGDTGELFF.

This sequence joins TRBV24-1 and TRBJ1-5, with a weak D call TRBD1 (6 bases). V lost 5 bases, J lost 2 bases, and 12 bases lay in between. The CDR3 runs to 15 residues. Germline CDR1 KGHDR, CDR2 SFDVKD. CDR3 protein: CATSAGGSGNQPQHF. CDR3 nucleotides: TGTGCCACCAGTGCCGGGGGCTCGGGCAATCAGCCCCAGCATTTT.

This chain joins TRBV20-1 and TRBJ2-5, with 12 bases that match TRBD2. The CDR3 extends over 18 amino acids. The germline V gene has CDR1 DFQATT and CDR2 SNEGSKA (reference sequence). The V and J ends lost 1 base and 4 bases, in that order; junction bases with no gene match: 13. In nucleotides, the CDR3 is TGCAGTGCTAGAGCGTGGCTAGCGGGAGGGCCCCCTCTAGAGACCCAGTACTTC. Its protein is CSARAWLAGGPPLETQYF.

In this sample, this clonotype turned up many times. This chain connects TRBV12-3 or TRBV12-4 to TRBJ2-1, with D maybe TRBD1 (6 bases). With 1 base removed from V and 0 bases from J, the gap between germline ends came to 10 bases. The CDR3 spans 16 residues. CDR3 bases: TGTGCCAGCAGTTTAGGGGGGCGCAGCTCCTACAATGAGCAGTTCTTC. It encodes CASSLGGRSSYNEQFF.

Only a few counts were recorded for this clonotype. This chain links TRBV7-9 with TRBJ2-5, with D possibly TRBD1 on 5 matching bases. The ends were cut back, 5 bases at V and 0 bases at J, with 10 bases in the middle. The CDR3 is 14 amino acids. Looked up from germline, CDR1 is SEHNR and CDR2 is FQNEAQ (reference sequence). The CDR3 DNA reads as TGTGCCAGCAGCGGCAGGGTATACCAAGAGACCCAGTACTTC. The encoded protein is CASSGRVYQETQYF. Combining the CDR3 with reference TRBV7-9 and TRBJ2-5 gives the whole variable domain DTGVSQNPRHKITKRGQNVTFRCDPISEHNRLYWYRQTLGQGPEFLTYFQNEAQLEKSRLLSDRFSAERPKGSFSTLEIQRTEQGDSAMYLCASSGRVYQETQYFGPGTRLLVL.

The chain is built from TRBV10-2 and TRBJ2-1, with a weak D call TRBD2 (6 bases). The germline gives CDR1 WSHSY, CDR2 SAAADI. This CDR3 has 15 amino acids. The V end was cut by 0 bases, the J end by 5 bases, with 11 bases between. The chain's CDR3 is CASSESASDHNEQFF. Here the CDR3 DNA reads TGCGCCAGCAGTGAGTCCGCTAGCGACCACAATGAGCAGTTCTTC.

This clonotype came up a few times. The chain uses TRBV7-6 and TRBJ2-5; 8 nucleotides match TRBD1. There are 14 residues in the CDR3. CDR1 is SGHVS, CDR2 FNYEAQ, per germline. The V gene end was trimmed by 5 bases and the J gene end by 2 bases; junction bases not matched to a gene: 4. DNA for the CDR3: TGTGCCAGCAGCCAAGGACAGGGACAAGAGACCCAGTACTTC. It translates to CASSQGQGQETQYF.

This chain links TRBV5-1 with TRBJ2-7; TRBD1 matches 8 bases. J lost 5 bases, V lost 4 bases, and 11 bases had no gene match. The CDR3 runs to 15 residues. The germline CDR1 and CDR2 sequences are SGHRS and YFSETQ. For the CDR3, the DNA is TGCGCCAGCAGCAAAACCGGGACAGGTCACAACGAGCAGTACTTC. Protein product: CASSKTGTGHNEQYF.

The chain has TRBV6-2 or TRBV6-3 and TRBJ2-7; TRBD1 matches at 10 bases. V shed 2 bases and J 7 bases; nucleotides not matched to a gene: 5. There are 14 residues in the CDR3. The germline V gene encodes CDR1 MNHEY and CDR2 SVGEGT. The CDR3: CASSYRGQGNEQYF. The CDR3 region has the DNA TGTGCCAGCAGTTACAGGGGACAGGGGAATGAGCAGTACTTC.

This clonotype was seen ten or more times. The DNA of the CDR3 is TGCGCCAGCAGACAGGGGGAGGACTATGGCTACACCTTC. This sequence encodes CASRQGEDYGYTF. J is TRBJ1-2 and V is TRBV4-1, with TRBD1 identical over 8 bases. The germline gives CDR1 MGHRA, CDR2 YSYEKL. CDR3 length: 13 residues. J gave up 3 bases and V 6 bases, and 3 bases lay outside the gene matches.

This clonotype was seen repeatedly, ten times or more. This chain uses TRBV28 with TRBJ2-1; perhaps TRBD2 as D (5 bases). The CDR3 has 14 residues. Germline values: CDR1 MDHEN, CDR2 SYDVKM. Trimming cost V 8 bases and J 9 bases, with 20 bases left between them. The CDR3 loop reads CASSRDTTMTEQFF. The DNA of the CDR3 is TGTGCCAGCTCCCGGGATACTACAATGACTGAGCAGTTCTTC.

This CDR3 is CASSPRWSGGGADTQYF. The CDR3 DNA follows: TGTGCCAGCAGCCCCCGCTGGAGCGGGGGAGGGGCAGATACGCAGTATTTT. The chain employs TRBV11-2 and TRBJ2-3; 8 bases fit TRBD2. V trimming: 5 bases; J trimming: 4 bases; junction bases outside the gene matches: 14. This CDR3 is 17 amino acids long. Germline V gives CDR1 SGHAT, CDR2 FQNNGV. Drawing the rest from reference TRBV11-2 and TRBJ2-3, the complete variable domain is EAGVAQSPRYKIIEKRQSVAFWCNPISGHATLYWYQQILGQGPKLLIQFQNNGVVDDSQLPKDRFSAERLKGVDSTLKIQPAKLEDSAVYLCASSPRWSGGGADTQYFGPGTRLTVL.